This T cell receptor (beta chain) is from a study of human T cells and chemical hapten exposure (dated by TCRdb to about 2021). For the study in its entirety: For sensitization, 2% DPC in acetone was applied to a 2 cm by 2 cm area of upper inner arm skin. Patients additionally received weekly therapeutic DPC doses to the scalp throughout the roughly 26-week study period. Patch testing was performed on the upper back with Finn chambers containing 0.01% DPC, and the patch tests were scored after 6 days according to International Contact Dermatitis Research Group standards. The mostly female patient cohort included alopecia areata with under or over 50% scalp involvement, alopecia totalis and alopecia universalis. The libraries were sequenced as a pool, and the TCR yield per sample differed mostly because of small variations in library volumes within the pool. This study followed changes in the peripheral blood TCR repertoire in vivo during primary and secondary sensitization of alopecia patients to the hapten diphenylcyclopropenone (DPC). Blood samples were taken from patients before sensitization (week 0) and then at 2, 6 and about 24 weeks after DPC sensitization. Roughly 30 alopecia patients provided blood for TCR sequencing at one to four time points (pre-sensitization, 2, 6 and 24 weeks). General conclusions and limits of the study: The number of TCRs above 1 in 1000 frequency did not change with DPC sensitization; there was no evidence of global repertoire structure alterations. Significantly more large CDR3 similarity clusters were formed by expanded TCRs than by pre-sensitization or healthy control sets, consistent with antigen-driven responses. Patch test score was positively correlated with the number of PT1 expanded TCRs, with significance at thresholds 8, 16 and 32 but not at 4. Because all patients had alopecia, a presumed autoimmune disease, the immune response of the patients might differ from that of healthy individuals. Repeated subsampling changed both the strength of the expansion versus patch-test correlation and the threshold at which the correlation became significant.

Libraries came from RACE. The sample was run on a NextSeq 500. During library preparation, unique molecular identifiers were attached to individual cDNA molecules so that TCRs could be counted in a quantitative, reproducible way. From each blood RNA sample, both TCR alpha and TCR beta chains were sequenced. For the original study's pipeline: The median number of TCRs per sample was 95,638, ranging from about 20,000 to 750,000. The Decombinator software suite was used to annotate V, J and CDR3 in the TCR reads. To make PS versus PT1 abundance plots, every sample was subsampled to the same number of TCRs (28,000). Expanded TCRs were defined as absent before sensitization and observed at least eight times at the 2-week time point. TCRdb reworked the public reads: Q25 trimming with fastp, MiXCR clone assembly, productive beta chains retained. Rows with a matching CDR3 protein are joined into one entry that keeps the most common DNA and genes. TCRdb's processing, not the study's, gives the V and J calls here. The sample contains 250,000 to 300,000 distinct CDR3 sequences, about 7.7% of them found a single time. Approximately 1.2% of the sample rests with the top ten.

The time point label, read with the paper, signifies: pre-sensitization, week 0. Per the publication, the treatment or condition label means: therapeutic diphenylcyclopropenone sensitization with weekly scalp DPC. Blood at each patch-test visit was drawn before the patch test was applied. To be eligible, patients had to be aged 18 to 70, diagnosed with alopecia and judged suitable for DPC therapy, while pregnant patients were excluded. Total RNA was isolated from unfractionated whole blood collected in Tempus Blood RNA tubes. Including the terminal cysteine and phenylalanine, the CDR3 comprises 12 residues. The read is trimmed to its CDR3 DNA, 36 bases read in frame from base 1. V and J lose 5 bases and 5 bases, and a span of 9 bases separates them. This clonotype was found many times. The antigen this receptor binds is unknown. It has no much larger one-base neighbor in the sample; base qualities were not kept.

This TCR came from a man aged 18 to 29 with alopecia areata. Some clones in this sample may be carry-over from other donors' samples. Recombination linked TRBV12-3 or TRBV12-4 to TRBJ2-5; no confident D gene assignment can be made. The sequencing used whole blood, collected in connection with sensitization to the hapten diphenylcyclopropenone (DPC). The DNA is TGTGCCAGCAGTCCCATGGGGGAGACCCAGTACTTC. This sequence encodes CASSPMGETQYF.